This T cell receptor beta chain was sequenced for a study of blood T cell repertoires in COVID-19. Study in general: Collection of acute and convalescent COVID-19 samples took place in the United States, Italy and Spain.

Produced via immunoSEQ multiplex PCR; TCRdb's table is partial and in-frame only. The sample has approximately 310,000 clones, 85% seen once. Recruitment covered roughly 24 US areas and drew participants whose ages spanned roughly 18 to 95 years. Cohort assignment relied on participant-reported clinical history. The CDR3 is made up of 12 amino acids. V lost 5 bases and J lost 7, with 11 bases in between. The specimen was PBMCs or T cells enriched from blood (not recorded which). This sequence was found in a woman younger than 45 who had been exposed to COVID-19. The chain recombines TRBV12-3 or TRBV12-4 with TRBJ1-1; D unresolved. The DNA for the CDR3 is TGTGCCAGCAGTCCCTCCGGGGATGAAGCTTTCTTT. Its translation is CASSPSGDEAFF.